This TCR beta chain was captured by sequencing in a study of shared clonotypes between healthy human individuals. The V gene's germline CDR1 is LNHDA and CDR2 SQIVND (reference sequence). There are 14 residues in the CDR3. Trimming removed 8 bases from V and 2 bases from J; junction bases left unmatched: 3. Repertoires were generated with immunoSEQ multiplex PCR, while TCRdb's copy carries only in-frame clones and drops some. This table holds over a million clones, about 76% found once. The sequence derives from a man aged 18 to 29 in good health. The V and J genes are TRBV19 and TRBJ1-5; 10 bases align to TRBD1. The material sequenced was memory CD4+ T cells sorted from blood. Subset given: CD45RA-negative fraction. CDR3 bases: TGTGCCAGTCGACAGGGGGCGCGCAATCAGCCCCAGCATTTT. Residues: CASRQGARNQPQHF. The variable domain in full, with the rest retrieved from reference TRBV19 and TRBJ1-5, is DGGITQSPKYLFRKEGQNVTLSCEQNLNHDAMYWYRQDPGQGLRLIYYSQIVNDFQKGDIAEGYSVSREKKESFPLTVTSAQKNPTAFYLCASRQGARNQPQHFGDGTRLSIL.